This T cell receptor beta chain was sequenced for a study of shared clonotypes between healthy human individuals. Study-wide results and caveats: Clonotypes which were not shared had lower generation probabilities than clonotypes that all four donors shared. Across subsets, estimated richness was generally greater for naive than for memory populations.

A remark on this clone: Its antigen is undetermined. Distinct nucleotide sequences in the sample also encode this CDR3.

Positively selected for CCR7, the CD45RO-negative cells used as naive CD8 cells excluded terminally differentiated effector memory CD45RA+ cells. The assay used deep level. As originally analysed: Quality scores were absent from the junction-only immunoSEQ sequences, so filtering differed. This table comes from immunoSEQ multiplex PCR, and its TCRdb copy is limited to in-frame clones, with some not included. V and J calls plus clone size are reproduced from that table; the DNA served to infer D and trimming. The data hold more than 2 million clones, with over 85% observed a single time. The V gene's germline CDR1 is MNHEY and CDR2 SMNVEV (reference sequence). The CDR3 has 12 amino acids. V was pared by 3 bases and J by 6 bases, with 6 bases between.

Input material: naive CD8+ T cells from PBMCs. The V call is TRBV27, the J call TRBJ1-5; D gene unclear. The receptor's source is a man between 18 and 29 years old in good health. Some clones in this sample may be carry-over from other donors' samples. The DNA for the CDR3 is TGTGCCAGCAGTTTGCTTGGTCAGCCCCAGCATTTT. Protein: CASSLLGQPQHF.